One and the same sample provided the 7 T cell receptor beta chains below, sequenced in a study of blood T cell repertoires in COVID-19. Libraries were prepared by immunoSEQ multiplex PCR; TCRdb keeps only in-frame clonotypes and omits some of them. The table lists 90,000 to 150,000 clones, less than 90% of them singletons. The sample was peripheral blood. Receptors originate from a man of 80 years or more with acute or convalescent COVID-19.

The gene calls are TRBV7-8 and TRBJ2-3; a possible D gene is TRBD1 (7 bases). This CDR3 region has 15 residues. CDR1 and CDR2 from the germline V gene are SGHVS and FQNEAQ. V lost 8 bases and J lost 3, with 18 bases in between. CDR3 bases: TGTGCCAGCCGTTTTGACAGGGCGGGAACAGATACGCAGTATTTT. Translating it yields CASRFDRAGTDTQYF.

The chain links TRBV28 to TRBJ2-7; 7 positions agree with TRBD1. This CDR3 contains 14 residues. J was trimmed by 7 bases and V by 5 bases; bases with no gene match: 11. The germline V gene has CDR1 MDHEN and CDR2 SYDVKM. The CDR3 region has the DNA TGTGCCAGCAGTATTCGACAGGGCCCGGGGGAGCAGTACTTC. As protein: CASSIRQGPGEQYF.

The rearrangement uses TRBV18 and TRBJ2-7; 9 positions match TRBD2. The germline gives CDR1 KGHSH, CDR2 LQKENI. J gave up 2 bases and V 1 base, and 15 bases lay outside the gene matches. The CDR3 consists of 19 residues. The CDR3 spells CASSPQGSVSSGTTYEQYF. Written as DNA, the CDR3 is TGTGCCAGCTCACCACAAGGGAGTGTGTCTAGCGGGACAACCTACGAGCAGTACTTC.

The rearrangement links TRBV3-1 (or the pseudogene TRBV3-2) to TRBJ1-6; the match to TRBD1 covers 8 bases. Germline CDR1 is LGHDT and CDR2 is YNNKEL (reference sequence). With V trimmed by 6 bases and J by 6 bases, 7 bases remained unmatched. The CDR3 sequence is 15 residues long. The CDR3 coding sequence is TGTGCCAGCAGATCGACAGGGGCGGCTAATTCACCCCTCCACTTT. Encoded protein: CASRSTGAANSPLHF.

The rearrangement links TRBV7-3 to TRBJ1-1; TRBD1 aligns across 8 bases. The germline gives CDR1 SGHTA, CDR2 FQGTGA. Germline trimming cut 3 bases from V and 3 bases from J; bases unmatched to any gene: 6. This CDR3 contains 15 residues. The CDR3 bases are TGTGCCAGCAGCTTGGGACAGGTCTATGACACTGAAGCTTTCTTT. Translating it yields CASSLGQVYDTEAFF. Filled out from reference TRBV7-3 and TRBJ1-1, the complete variable domain reads GAGVSQTPSNKVTEKGKYVELRCDPISGHTALYWYRQSLGQGPEFLIYFQGTGAADDSGLPNDRFFAVRPEGSVSTLKIQRTERGDSAVYLCASSLGQVYDTEAFFGQGTRLTVV.

The chain uses TRBV24-1 and TRBJ1-4; weak D call: TRBD1 (5 bases). Germline CDR1 and CDR2: KGHDR and SFDVKD. The V end was cut by 5 bases, the J end by 3 bases, with 18 bases between. The CDR3 runs 17 residues. The DNA for the CDR3 is TGTGCCACCAGTGGTATGGGGCCACCATACCCTAATGAAAAACTGTTTTTT. This encodes CATSGMGPPYPNEKLFF.

The rearrangement links TRBV7-3 to TRBJ2-2; 8 bases match TRBD1. Germline V CDR1 and CDR2: SGHTA, FQGTGA. Germline trimming cut 5 bases from V and 8 bases from J; bases unmatched to any gene: 7. The CDR3 is made up of 14 amino acids. CDR3 nucleotide sequence: TGTGCCAGCAGCAAGACGACAGGGGTAGGGGAGCTGTTTTTT. Translated, it gives CASSKTTGVGELFF.